Following are 4 T cell receptor beta chains from one sample sequenced in a study of long-term antiretroviral therapy in people with HIV. With survey level as its setting, the immunoSEQ assay was v3.0. Sequencing used immunoSEQ multiplex PCR; TCRdb keeps in-frame clones, though not all of them. The sample consists of more than 20,000 clones, 86% of them appearing once. Specimen: unsorted PBMCs, collected approximately 2.7 years after starting antiretroviral therapy. The source is a man aged 35-49 years with HIV.

This rearrangement joins TRBV20-1 to TRBJ1-2; no clear D. CDR1 is DFQATT and CDR2 is SNEGSKA in the germline V gene (reference sequence). V lost 0 bases and J 7 bases, leaving 6 bases between the germline ends. The CDR3 sequence is 11 residues long. CDR3 coding DNA: TGCAGTGCTAGAGATACAGCTGGCTACACCTTC. This encodes CSARDTAGYTF.

This clone has only one observation. V is TRBV5-5 and J is TRBJ2-2; no firm D call. The CDR3 totals 16 residues. Between the trimmed V and J ends, which lost 6 bases and 0 bases, there was a span of 15 bases. Looked up from germline, CDR1 is SGHKS and CDR2 is YYEKEE (reference sequence). The CDR3 reads CASTGWNHPNTGELFF. The CDR3 DNA is TGTGCCAGCACCGGCTGGAACCACCCGAACACCGGGGAGCTGTTTTTT.

The chain employs TRBV7-9 and TRBJ2-7, with 8 nucleotides matching TRBD1. The trim removed 7 bases at V and 0 bases at J, leaving 8 bases unmatched. The CDR3 length is 15 residues. The V gene's germline CDR1 is SEHNR and CDR2 FQNEAQ (reference sequence). CDR3 loop: CASTQSGTGSYEQYF. In DNA, the CDR3 is TGTGCCAGCACCCAAAGTGGGACAGGCTCCTACGAGCAGTACTTC.

V usage is TRBV14 and J usage is TRBJ2-7, with D unresolved. This CDR3 is built from 11 residues. Germline values: CDR1 SGHDN, CDR2 FVKESK. Trimming left V 5 bases short and J 4 bases short, with 6 bases between. The CDR3 sequence: CASSSEYEQYF. The CDR3 DNA follows: TGTGCCAGCAGCTCGGAATACGAGCAGTACTTC.